These 15 T cell receptor beta chains were all obtained from the same sample, sequenced in a study of human T cells and chemical hapten exposure. The time point is: patch test 1, 2 weeks after DPC sensitization. Treatment here: therapeutic diphenylcyclopropenone sensitization with weekly scalp DPC. TCRdb fed the RACE reads into MiXCR, producing one record per CDR3 protein. The sample gives tens of thousands of distinct CDR3 sequences, about 10% of which show up once; approximately 4.4% is in the top ten. Sequences were derived from whole blood, sampled in connection with sensitization to the hapten diphenylcyclopropenone (DPC). The receptors were sampled from a woman aged 45 to 65 with alopecia areata. Some clones in this sample may be carry-over from other donors' samples.

V usage is TRBV29-1 and J usage is TRBJ2-7, with D possibly being TRBD1 or TRBD2 (6 bases each). Trimming removed 6 bases at V and 4 bases at J, with 16 bases between. CDR1 SQVTM and CDR2 ANQGSEA come from the germline V gene. This CDR3 has 13 amino acids. The CDR3 DNA sequence: TGCAGCGTCGGGGGCCCCGCTGGATACGAGCAGTACTTC. Translating it yields CSVGGPAGYEQYF.

The sample holds many counts of this clonotype. The chain combines TRBV2 with TRBJ2-5; D gene uncertain. Trimming took 6 bases from V and 3 from J, leaving 5 bases between them. This CDR3 region has 11 residues. CDR1 and CDR2 (germline): SNHLY, FYNNEI. CDR3: CASSVKETQYF. CDR3 bases: TGTGCCAGCAGCGTTAAAGAGACCCAGTACTTC.

There are many counts of this clonotype. V is TRBV20-1 and J is TRBJ2-6, with D possibly being TRBD1 (6 bases). Germline lookup yields CDR1 DFQATT and CDR2 SNEGSKA (reference sequence). The CDR3 contains 14 residues. The V end lost 6 bases, the J end lost 2 bases, and 11 bases lay between the germline ends. The CDR3 spells CSAETGPGANVLTF. CDR3 coding DNA: TGCAGTGCCGAAACAGGGCCTGGGGCCAACGTCCTGACTTTC.

Ten or more counts support this clonotype. The gene calls are TRBV4-3 and TRBJ1-5; D remains ambiguous. The V and J ends lost 3 bases and 6 bases respectively, with 9 bases between them. The CDR3 is 13 amino acids. CDR1 and CDR2 from the germline V gene are LGHNA and YSLEER. The chain's CDR3 is CASSQFSGQPQHF. The CDR3 nucleotides are TGCGCCAGCAGCCAGTTCTCGGGTCAGCCCCAGCATTTT.

This clonotype came up a few times. Sequence at one end of the junction differs from germline and may be a read error. The chain carries TRBV3-1 and TRBJ1-2; D possibly corresponds to TRBD1 (5 bases). Germline-derived CDR1 and CDR2 are LGHDT and YNNKEL (reference sequence). The length of the CDR3 is 11 residues. As DNA, the CDR3 is TGTGCCAGCAGCCAAGGAGGGGCACCATCCTTC. This translates into CASSQGGAPSF.

This clonotype was detected many times. This chain links TRBV3-1 with TRBJ1-3, with D unresolved. Trimming stripped 3 bases from V and 0 bases from J, with 9 bases between. The germline CDR1 and CDR2 sequences are LGHDT and YNNKEL (reference sequence). This CDR3 region has 15 residues. CDR3 DNA: TGTGCCAGCAGCCACCGCGGATACTCTGGAAACACCATATATTTT. Encoded protein: CASSHRGYSGNTIYF.

The chain employs TRBV7-2 and TRBJ2-4; the match to TRBD1 covers 7 bases. Germline CDR1 SGHTA, CDR2 FQGNSA. V was clipped by 4 bases and J by 0 bases; unmatched bases: 12. The length of the CDR3 is 18 residues. The CDR3 protein is CASSSPTGYILAKNIQYF. The CDR3 DNA is TGTGCCAGCAGCTCGCCGACAGGGTACATCTTAGCCAAAAACATTCAGTACTTC.

The J gene is TRBJ2-1, the V gene TRBV7-9, with 8 bases lining up with TRBD2. CDR3 length equals 11 residues. With 5 bases clipped from V and 15 bases from J, the junction kept 6 bases outside the gene matches. In germline, CDR1 is SEHNR, CDR2 FQNEAQ (reference sequence). The CDR3 nucleotides read TGTGCCAGCAGCCCAGCGGGAGATGTGTTCTTC. Amino acids: CASSPAGDVFF.

The genes are TRBV7-2 and TRBJ2-3; D may match TRBD1 or TRBD2 (6 bases each). Between the trimmed V and J ends, which lost 0 bases and 10 bases, there was a span of 17 bases. CDR1 SGHTA and CDR2 FQGNSA come from the germline V gene. The CDR3 runs 15 residues. The CDR3 spells CASSLALPTGAAQYF. The CDR3 region has the DNA TGTGCCAGCAGCTTAGCCCTACCTACGGGGGCGGCGCAGTATTTT.

This clonotype appeared many times. The DNA for the CDR3 is TGTGCCAGCACCCAAACGTATAACTATGGCTACACCTTC. It encodes CASTQTYNYGYTF. The chain recombines TRBV28 with TRBJ1-2; D is ambiguous. Germline loops: CDR1 MDHEN, CDR2 SYDVKM. The CDR3 consists of 13 residues. V was shortened by 7 bases and J by 1 base, with 10 bases between the two germline ends.

The sample holds a few counts of this clonotype. The chain carries TRBV7-3 and TRBJ1-1; D call uncertain. This CDR3 spans 17 amino acids. With 2 bases removed from V and 4 bases from J, the gap between germline ends came to 20 bases. The germline gives CDR1 SGHTA, CDR2 FQGTGA. CDR3 amino acids: CASSLVGGTYRSTEAFF. The CDR3 nucleotides are TGTGCCAGCAGCTTAGTCGGTGGAACCTATCGGAGCACTGAAGCTTTCTTT.

This clonotype occurred a few times. V is TRBV7-2 and J is TRBJ1-2; TRBD1 matches at 10 bases. With 1 base clipped from V and 1 base from J, the junction kept 3 bases outside the gene matches. The CDR3 contains 16 residues. Germline V CDR1 and CDR2: SGHTA, FQGNSA. CDR3 protein: CASSLVWTGGNYGYTF. CDR3 nucleotides: TGTGCCAGCAGCTTAGTGTGGACAGGGGGTAACTATGGCTACACCTTC.

This sequence joins TRBV29-1 and TRBJ2-3, with D perhaps TRBD2 (5 bases). Germline CDR1 reads SQVTM; CDR2 reads ANQGSEA. Trimming removed 1 base at V and 3 bases at J, with 11 bases between. The CDR3 runs to 14 residues. The CDR3, as DNA: TGCAGCGTTGAAGGGACTGCTAAAACAGATACGCAGTATTTT. It translates to CSVEGTAKTDTQYF.

This clonotype has at least ten counts. The gene calls are TRBV10-3 and TRBJ2-1; D not resolved. The V end lost 2 bases, the J end lost 6 bases, and 8 bases lay between the germline ends. The CDR3 covers 13 residues. Germline-derived CDR1 and CDR2 are ENHRY and SYGVKD. CDR3 amino acids: CAISESLINEQFF. In nucleotides, the CDR3 is TGTGCCATCAGTGAGAGTTTGATCAATGAGCAGTTCTTC.

The V and J genes are TRBV6-1 and TRBJ2-1; no reliable D call. The germline V gene has CDR1 MNHNS and CDR2 SASEGT. V lost 6 bases and J lost 9, with 9 bases in between. CDR3 length equals 11 residues. The CDR3 DNA reads as TGTGCCAGCAGCCTGTGGGGTGAGCAGTTCTTC. Protein sequence: CASSLWGEQFF.